This T cell receptor (beta chain) was found in a study of PD-L1 blockade in urothelial cancer. Across the study: Among blood samples, the median T cell count was 141,255.

Documented time point: pretreatment peripheral blood. Synthetic TCR analog templates were spiked into each PCR. Some clones are missing from TCRdb's copy, which holds only in-frame ones; the method was immunoSEQ multiplex PCR. This sample has almost 90,000 clones, with roughly 84% found just once. V lost 5 bases, J lost 1 base, and 17 bases lay in between. The CDR3 spans 16 residues. Germline V gene lookup returns CDR1 LNHDA and CDR2 SQIVND (reference sequence). The chain has TRBV19 and TRBJ1-1; tentatively, D is TRBD1 (5 bases). Sequencing was performed on PBMCs, taken around atezolizumab (anti-PD-L1) treatment. This TCR derives from a man aged 55 to 70 with urothelial cancer. The CDR3 here is CASSAPGTEGNTEAFF. In DNA form, the CDR3 reads TGTGCCAGTAGTGCCCCCGGGACGGAGGGGAACACTGAAGCTTTCTTT.